The 18 T cell receptor beta chains below come from one sample, sequenced in a study of T cells in localized non-small cell lung cancer. Using immunoSEQ multiplex PCR, the repertoire was profiled, and TCRdb retains in-frame clones only, with some absent. This sample has some 25,000 clones, with approximately 86% found just once. The sequencing used peripheral blood, collected before any cancer treatment. The source is a female donor aged 60 or older with stage I lung adenocarcinoma.

The chain is built from TRBV19 and TRBJ2-6, with a weak D call TRBD1 (6 bases). Trimming left V 3 bases short and J 2 bases short, with 11 bases between. Germline V gene data show CDR1 as LNHDA and CDR2 as SQIVND (reference sequence). This CDR3 region has 16 residues. DNA for the CDR3: TGTGCCAGTAGTATCACGCACAGGGCTGGGGCCAACGTCCTGACTTTC. Translated, it gives CASSITHRAGANVLTF. The entire variable domain, with the rest obtained from reference TRBV19 and TRBJ2-6, is as follows: DGGITQSPKYLFRKEGQNVTLSCEQNLNHDAMYWYRQDPGQGLRLIYYSQIVNDFQKGDIAEGYSVSREKKESFPLTVTSAQKNPTAFYLCASSITHRAGANVLTFGAGSRLTVL.

The chain combines TRBV6-1 with TRBJ1-3; 7 positions agree with TRBD1. Germline V gene data show CDR1 as MNHNS and CDR2 as SASEGT. V shed 10 bases, J shed 4 bases, and the junction held 10 bases outside the gene matches. This CDR3 has 14 residues. CDR3 amino acids: CATKEAGGGNTIYF. As DNA, the CDR3 is TGTGCCACCAAGGAAGCAGGGGGGGGAAACACCATATATTTT.

The rearrangement joins TRBV18 to TRBJ2-6; D not certain. Germline V lookup: CDR1 KGHSH, CDR2 LQKENI. The length of the CDR3 is 16 residues. The germline V and J ends were trimmed by 4 bases and 0 bases, with 10 bases remaining between them. CDR3 amino acids: CASSQGRNSGANVLTF. For the CDR3, the DNA is TGTGCCAGCTCACAGGGCCGAAACTCTGGGGCCAACGTCCTGACTTTC.

The gene calls are TRBV6-5 and TRBJ2-1; 10 bases are shared with TRBD2. Unmatched junction bases numbered 1, after V lost 1 base and J lost 10 bases. CDR3 length: 13 residues. Germline CDR1 and CDR2: MNHEY and SVGAGI. The CDR3 protein is CASSYLTSGEQFF. The CDR3 DNA reads as TGTGCCAGCAGTTACTTGACTAGCGGGGAGCAGTTCTTC.

The gene calls are TRBV30 and TRBJ1-5, with TRBD1 as a possible D gene (5 bases). CDR3 size: 13 residues. V lost 3 bases and J 2 bases, leaving 8 bases between the germline ends. The germline CDR1 and CDR2 sequences are GTSNPN and SVGIG (reference sequence). In DNA, the CDR3 is TGTGCCTGGAGGGCGGGACGCAATCAGCCCCAGCATTTT. Encoded protein: CAWRAGRNQPQHF.

The chain combines TRBV11-3 with TRBJ2-7; D uncertain. Looked up from germline, CDR1 is SGHNT and CDR2 is YENEEA. Trimming removed 3 bases at V and 0 bases at J, with 6 bases between. The CDR3 runs 13 residues. As DNA, the CDR3 is TGTGCCAGCAGCTTCAGTTTCTCCTACGAGCAGTACTTC. The encoded protein is CASSFSFSYEQYF.

This clone is termed medium-sized. The chain links TRBV19 to TRBJ2-7; 8 nucleotides match TRBD2. The ends lost 1 base at V and 2 bases at J; junction bases unmatched: 7. CDR1 LNHDA and CDR2 SQIVND come from the germline V gene (reference sequence). CDR3 size: 16 residues. CDR3 protein: CASSIVDREGPYEQYF. CDR3 DNA sequence: TGTGCCAGTAGTATAGTGGACCGGGAGGGCCCCTACGAGCAGTACTTC.

This clone was found a few times. The rearrangement uses TRBV11-2 and TRBJ2-7; 11 nucleotides align to TRBD2. V lost 3 bases and J lost 3; bases outside the gene matches: 7. CDR3 size: 16 residues. The V gene's germline CDR1 is SGHAT and CDR2 FQNNGV. The CDR3: CASSLGGTSGHYEQYF. The CDR3 nucleotides read TGTGCCAGCAGCTTGGGAGGGACTAGCGGACACTACGAGCAGTACTTC.

The J gene is TRBJ2-7, the V gene TRBV6-1; TRBD1 aligns across 7 bases. The CDR3 is 15 residues long. With 6 bases clipped from V and 2 bases from J, the junction kept 10 bases outside the gene matches. The germline CDR1 and CDR2 sequences are MNHNS and SASEGT. The CDR3 sequence: CASSQGQIFTYEQYF. In DNA, the CDR3 is TGTGCCAGCAGCCAGGGACAGATTTTTACCTACGAGCAGTACTTC.

The chain links TRBV16 to TRBJ1-1; no clear D gene. CDR1 and CDR2 from the germline V gene are KGHSY and FQNENV. Trimming removed 0 bases from V and 7 bases from J, with 9 bases in between. There are 13 residues in the CDR3. The CDR3 sequence: CASSQSRQLEAFF. As DNA, the CDR3 is TGTGCCAGCAGCCAATCTAGGCAGCTTGAAGCTTTCTTT. The whole variable domain, remainder taken from reference TRBV16 and TRBJ1-1, is GEEVAQTPKHLVRGEGQKAKLYCAPIKGHSYVFWYQQVLKNEFKFLISFQNENVFDETGMPKERFSAKCLPNSPCSLEIQATKLEDSAVYFCASSQSRQLEAFFGQGTRLTVV.

The chain has TRBV7-9 and TRBJ1-4; 8 bases agree with TRBD1. CDR1 and CDR2 (germline): SEHNR, FQNEAQ (reference sequence). The V and J ends lost 2 bases and 8 bases, in that order; junction bases with no gene match: 4. The CDR3 spans 14 residues. CDR3 DNA: TGTGCCAGCAGCTTAAGACAGGGGAGGGAAAAACTGTTTTTT. Its protein is CASSLRQGREKLFF.

J is TRBJ2-1 and V is TRBV7-3; 13 bases are shared with TRBD2. V dropped 2 bases and J dropped 4; count of bases not matched to a gene: 8. There are 18 residues in the CDR3. CDR1 is SGHTA, CDR2 FQGTGA, per germline. CDR3 amino acids: CASSLLGRLAGGYNEQFF. In DNA, the CDR3 is TGTGCCAGCAGCTTACTCGGAAGACTAGCGGGGGGTTACAATGAGCAGTTCTTC.

The gene calls are TRBV29-1 and TRBJ1-1; TRBD1 aligns across 7 bases. Trimming cost V 5 bases and J 3 bases; bases outside gene matches: 3. The CDR3 is 12 amino acids. Germline V gene sequence: CDR1 SQVTM, CDR2 ANQGSEA. The CDR3 protein is CSVWDSDTEAFF. CDR3 sequence (DNA): TGCAGCGTTTGGGACAGTGACACTGAAGCTTTCTTT.

The rearrangement uses TRBV6-4 and TRBJ2-7; tentatively, D is TRBD1 (6 bases). V lost 1 base and J lost 3, with 13 bases in between. Germline V gene data show CDR1 as MRHNA and CDR2 as SNTAGT. The CDR3 consists of 15 residues. CDR3 coding DNA: TGTGCCAGCAGTGACTACGCGGGCAGGGGCTACGAGCAGTACTTC. Its protein product is CASSDYAGRGYEQYF.

The gene calls are TRBV5-4 and TRBJ2-7; tentative D call: TRBD1 (6 bases). V was shortened by 6 bases and J by 3 bases, with 13 bases between the two germline ends. CDR1 SGHNT and CDR2 YYREEE come from the germline V gene (reference sequence). The CDR3 is 13 residues long. The CDR3 sequence: CASKRQALYEQYF. In DNA form, the CDR3 reads TGTGCCAGCAAAAGACAGGCACTCTACGAGCAGTACTTC.

The chain uses TRBV29-1 and TRBJ2-5, with D possibly TRBD1 on 6 matching bases. Germline CDR1 SQVTM, CDR2 ANQGSEA. Trimming stripped 4 bases from V and 4 bases from J, with 16 bases between. The CDR3 has 14 residues. CDR3 region: CSVVYRDHRETQYF. In DNA, the CDR3 is TGCAGCGTTGTCTACAGGGACCATCGAGAGACCCAGTACTTC. Complete variable domain (other parts from reference TRBV29-1 and TRBJ2-5): SAVISQKPSRDICQRGTSLTIQCQVDSQVTMMFWYRQQPGQSLTLIATANQGSEATYESGFVIDKFPISRPNLTFSTLTVSNMSPEDSSIYLCSVVYRDHRETQYFGPGTRLLVL.

The genes are TRBV6-1 and TRBJ1-2; D might be TRBD1 (5 bases). CDR3 length: 12 amino acids. Looked up from germline, CDR1 is MNHNS and CDR2 is SASEGT. The V end was cut by 5 bases, the J end by 5 bases, with 9 bases between. The CDR3 DNA follows: TGTGCCAGCAGTTCCTGGACATATGGCTACACCTTC. It yields the protein CASSSWTYGYTF.

V and J are TRBV5-1 and TRBJ1-1; no firm D call. Germline V gives CDR1 SGHRS, CDR2 YFSETQ. The CDR3 is made up of 15 amino acids. The V and J ends lost 4 bases and 1 base respectively, with 14 bases between them. In nucleotides, the CDR3 is TGCGCCAGCAGCACCACACAGATGGCGAACACTGAAGCTTTCTTT. Translation: CASSTTQMANTEAFF.